There are a few counts of the clone carrying this TCR beta chain. Its antigen remains unidentified. The CDR3 sequence is 13 residues long. Germline lookup yields CDR1 SEHNR and CDR2 FQNEAQ (reference sequence). Trimming left V 7 bases short and J 8 bases short, with 17 bases between. This sample is part of a study of T cells in Graves' hyperthyroidism and ophthalmopathy. Findings and caveats of the study: Blood held most thyroid clonotypes expanded above 0.001 frequency.

Amplification yielded TCR beta CDR3 regions, with RNA transcripts as the source. The HTBI primer set was used in a first-round RT-PCR of the TCR CDR3. TCRdb reprocessed the multiplex PCR reads with MiXCR, giving one entry per CDR3 protein. The sample contains approximately 700,000 distinct CDR3 sequences, less than 45% of which appear only once. This rearrangement joins TRBV7-9 to TRBJ1-2; D is possibly TRBD1 (6 bases). The origin of this receptor is an adult man with Graves' disease, either hyperthyroidism or ophthalmopathy (not recorded which). Sequenced input: peripheral blood or thyroid tissue (not recorded which). The CDR3 here is CASNPRGSEGYTF. The CDR3 DNA sequence: TGTGCCAGCAATCCCAGGGGATCGGAGGGCTACACCTTC.